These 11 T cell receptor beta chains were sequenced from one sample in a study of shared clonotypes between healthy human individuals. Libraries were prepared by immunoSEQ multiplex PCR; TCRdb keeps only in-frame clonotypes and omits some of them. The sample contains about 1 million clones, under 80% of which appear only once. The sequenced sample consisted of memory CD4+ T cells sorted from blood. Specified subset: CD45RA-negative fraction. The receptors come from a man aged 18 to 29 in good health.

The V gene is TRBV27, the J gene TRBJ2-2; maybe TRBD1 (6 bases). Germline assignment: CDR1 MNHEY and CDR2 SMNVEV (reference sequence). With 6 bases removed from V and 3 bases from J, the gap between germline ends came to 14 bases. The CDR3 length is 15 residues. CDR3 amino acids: CASRRSGVDTGELFF. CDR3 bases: TGTGCCAGCAGGCGATCAGGGGTTGACACCGGGGAGCTGTTTTTT.

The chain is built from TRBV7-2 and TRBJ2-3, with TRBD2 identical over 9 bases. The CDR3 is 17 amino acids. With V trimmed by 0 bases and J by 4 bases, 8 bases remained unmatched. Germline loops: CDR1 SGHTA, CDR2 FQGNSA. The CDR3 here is CASSLASSGRSADTQYF. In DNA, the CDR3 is TGTGCCAGCAGCTTAGCCAGTAGCGGGAGAAGCGCAGATACGCAGTATTTT.

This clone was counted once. CDR3 sequence: CASSQVETGREQYF. CDR3 nucleotide sequence: TGCGCCAGCAGCCAAGTTGAGACAGGGAGAGAGCAGTACTTC. The V call is TRBV4-1, the J call TRBJ2-7, with 7 nucleotides matching TRBD1. J lost 7 bases, V lost 1 base, and 7 bases had no gene match. The CDR3 loop spans 14 amino acids. Germline CDR1 is MGHRA and CDR2 is YSYEKL.

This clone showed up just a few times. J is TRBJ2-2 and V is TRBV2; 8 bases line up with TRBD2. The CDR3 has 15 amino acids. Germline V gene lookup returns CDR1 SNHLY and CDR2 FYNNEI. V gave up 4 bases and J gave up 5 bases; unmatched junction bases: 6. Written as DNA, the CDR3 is TGTGCCAGCAGTGCCAGCGGGGGCGTTACCGGGGAGCTGTTTTTT. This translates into CASSASGGVTGELFF. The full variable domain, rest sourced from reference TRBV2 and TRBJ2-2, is EPEVTQTPSHQVTQMGQEVILRCVPISNHLYFYWYRQILGQKVEFLVSFYNNEISEKSEIFDDQFSVERPDGSNFTLKIRSTKLEDSAMYFCASSASGGVTGELFFGEGSRLTVL.

The CDR3 nucleotides are TGTGCCAGCAGTGATGGAACGAGTCCCCAGCATTTT. This gives the protein CASSDGTSPQHF. The V and J genes are TRBV6-1 and TRBJ1-5; D gene unclear. The CDR3 extends over 12 amino acids. Germline V gene lookup returns CDR1 MNHNS and CDR2 SASEGT. V was clipped by 3 bases and J by 10 bases, with 10 bases between them.

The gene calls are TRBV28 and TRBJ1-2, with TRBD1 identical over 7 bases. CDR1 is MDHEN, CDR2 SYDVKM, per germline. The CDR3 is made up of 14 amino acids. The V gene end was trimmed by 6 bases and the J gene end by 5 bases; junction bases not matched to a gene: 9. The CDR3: CASRVGTVKYGYTF. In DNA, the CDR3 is TGTGCCAGCAGAGTCGGGACAGTTAAGTATGGCTACACCTTC.

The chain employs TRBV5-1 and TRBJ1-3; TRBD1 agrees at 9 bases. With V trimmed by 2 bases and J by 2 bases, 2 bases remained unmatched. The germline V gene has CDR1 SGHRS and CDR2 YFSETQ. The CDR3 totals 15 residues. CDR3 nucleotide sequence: TGCGCCAGCAGCTTTGACAGGGGGGCTGGAAACACCATATATTTT. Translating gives CASSFDRGAGNTIYF.

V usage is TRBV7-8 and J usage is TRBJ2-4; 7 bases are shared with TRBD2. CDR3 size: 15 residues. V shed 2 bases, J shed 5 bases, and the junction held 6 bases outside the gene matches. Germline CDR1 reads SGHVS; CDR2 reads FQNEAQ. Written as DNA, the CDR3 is TGTGCCAGCAGCTTATCGGGGGGACCCCAAAACATTCAGTACTTC. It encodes CASSLSGGPQNIQYF.

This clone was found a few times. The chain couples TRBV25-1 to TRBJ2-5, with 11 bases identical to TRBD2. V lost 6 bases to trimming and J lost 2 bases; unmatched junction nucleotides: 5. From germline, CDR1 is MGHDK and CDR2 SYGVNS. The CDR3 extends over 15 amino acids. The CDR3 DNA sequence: TGTGCCAGCAGCCAGACTAGCGGGGCACAAGAGACCCAGTACTTC. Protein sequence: CASSQTSGAQETQYF.

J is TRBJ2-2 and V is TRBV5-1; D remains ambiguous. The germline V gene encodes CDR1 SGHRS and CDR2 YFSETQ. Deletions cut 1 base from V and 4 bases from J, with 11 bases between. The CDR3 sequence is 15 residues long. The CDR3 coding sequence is TGCGCCAGCAGCTTGTATTGGACCACCACCGGGGAGCTGTTTTTT. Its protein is CASSLYWTTTGELFF. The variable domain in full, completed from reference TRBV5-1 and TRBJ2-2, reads KAGVTQTPRYLIKTRGQQVTLSCSPISGHRSVSWYQQTPGQGLQFLFEYFSETQRNKGNFPGRFSGRQFSNSRSEMNVSTLELGDSALYLCASSLYWTTTGELFFGEGSRLTVL.

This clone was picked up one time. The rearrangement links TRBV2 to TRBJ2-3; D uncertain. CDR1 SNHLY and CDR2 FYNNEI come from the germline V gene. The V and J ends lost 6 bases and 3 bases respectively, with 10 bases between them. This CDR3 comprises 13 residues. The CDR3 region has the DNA TGTGCCAGCAGGTCCCTGCTGACAGATACGCAGTATTTT. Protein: CASRSLLTDTQYF.